What follows describes a single T cell receptor beta chain. Its antigen is unknown. Per-base quality was not reported, and no clone a single base away is much larger than it. The immunoSEQ two-step multiplex PCR at survey-level depth was used to amplify TRB CDR3 regions from genomic DNA. Synthetic inline TR CDR3 controls covering all V-J pairings were spiked into each PCR so that template counts could be estimated and amplification bias removed. Reads went through processing to reduce amplification and sequencing bias, and quantification was done against synthetic TR CDR3 analogs. In the authors' own workflow: Raw data were processed in ImmunoSEQ Analyzer, with out-of-frame sequences and CDR3s containing stop codons removed, and gene names were assigned according to IMGT nomenclature. Normalized Shannon entropy, defined as 1 minus Pielou's evenness, served as the summary measure of repertoire diversity. TRB sequences were considered identical only when V gene, J gene and CDR3 were shared. Public PML clonotypes were defined as CDR3s shared by two or more PML-onset samples but absent from earlier samples, from controls, and from public databases. Position-by-position CDR3 amino acid composition was analyzed in Skylign with the observed count method. TCRdb carries this immuneACCESS record with in-frame sequences only. Its versions omit some clonotypes, under half of them owing to an unresolved V gene in the studies checked, with the rest unexplained. V and J calls and clone size come straight from that table; D and trimming were deduced from the DNA. A total of about 28,000 clones appear in this sample, 88% of them only once. The ten most abundant clones make up 0.8% to 1.1% of the sample.

CDR1 SGHRS and CDR2 YFSETQ are derived from the germline V gene. From the cysteine up to the phenylalanine, the CDR3 has a length of 12 residues. Only the CDR3 portion is preserved as DNA: 36 bases, with reading frame beginning at the first base. The entry originates in a study of multiple sclerosis patients with progressive multifocal leukoencephalopathy (dated by TCRdb to the late 2010s). Notes on the research overall: The controls were five MS patients treated with natalizumab who did not develop PML and who were sampled longitudinally. The study was designed to detect JC virus-specific or public T-cell expansions arising at the time of PML onset. The study examined peripheral T and B cells of MS patients who developed PML (4 under natalizumab, 1 after alemtuzumab) and treated patients who did not. From before therapy, through 6 and 12 months, up to PML onset, two natalizumab-treated patients who later developed PML were tracked longitudinally. General conclusions and limits of the study: Less diverse TRB repertoires in most PML patients were suggested by lower normalized Shannon entropy, whereas values near 1 were observed in the natalizumab-treated controls. At the time PML developed, no common TRBV or TRBJ gene usage or preferential TRBV-TRBJ pairings were detected. Analysis was restricted to peripheral blood, although for natalizumab-associated PML, cerebrospinal fluid or brain lymphocytes might be more informative. Because of the small, descriptive cohort, whether findings reflect JC virus infection or general immunocompromise remained unclear. TRB clones with frequency above 0.5% were observed only in PML patients, but the clones expanded at PML onset were found to be already present before and during natalizumab therapy.

Interpreted using the paper, the time point label stands for: before natalizumab initiation. Every listed patient had earlier received interferon beta, and every PML patient was female. Blood samples at T0 were collected prior to the first natalizumab infusion. Ficoll-Hypaque density gradient centrifugation was used to isolate peripheral blood mononuclear cells. The source material was PBMCs. This chain is built from TRBV5-1 and TRBJ2-5, with 7 bases matching TRBD1. With the DNA end fitting TRBJ2-7 better, the J assignment may be wrong. The receptor was isolated from a human donor with multiple sclerosis. The CDR3 sequence is CASSLGQGEQYF. The base sequence is TGCGCCAGCAGCTTGGGACAGGGCGAGCAGTACTTC.